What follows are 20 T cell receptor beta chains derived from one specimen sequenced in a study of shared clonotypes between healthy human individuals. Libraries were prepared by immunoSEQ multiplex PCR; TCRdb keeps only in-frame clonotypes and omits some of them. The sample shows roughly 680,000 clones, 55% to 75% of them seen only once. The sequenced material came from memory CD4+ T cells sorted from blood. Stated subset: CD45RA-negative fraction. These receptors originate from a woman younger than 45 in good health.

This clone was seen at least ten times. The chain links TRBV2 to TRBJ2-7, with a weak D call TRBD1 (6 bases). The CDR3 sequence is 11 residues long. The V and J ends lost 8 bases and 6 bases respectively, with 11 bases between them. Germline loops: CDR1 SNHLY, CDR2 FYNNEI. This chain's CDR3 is CASGTQSEQYF. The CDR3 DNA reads TGTGCCAGCGGGACACAGAGCGAGCAGTACTTC. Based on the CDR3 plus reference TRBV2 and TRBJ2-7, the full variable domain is EPEVTQTPSHQVTQMGQEVILRCVPISNHLYFYWYRQILGQKVEFLVSFYNNEISEKSEIFDDQFSVERPDGSNFTLKIRSTKLEDSAMYFCASGTQSEQYFGPGTRLTVT.

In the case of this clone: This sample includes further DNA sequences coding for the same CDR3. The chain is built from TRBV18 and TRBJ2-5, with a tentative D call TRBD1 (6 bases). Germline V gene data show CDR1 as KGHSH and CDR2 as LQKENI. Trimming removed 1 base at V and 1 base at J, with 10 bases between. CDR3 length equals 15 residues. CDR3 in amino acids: CASSPRTAFQETQYF. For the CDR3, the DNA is TGTGCCAGCTCACCACGGACAGCCTTCCAAGAGACCCAGTACTTC. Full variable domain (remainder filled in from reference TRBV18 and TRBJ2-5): NAGVMQNPRHLVRRRGQEARLRCSPMKGHSHVYWYRQLPEEGLKFMVYLQKENIIDESGMPKERFSAEFPKEGPSILRIQQVVRGDSAAYFCASSPRTAFQETQYFGPGTRLLVL.

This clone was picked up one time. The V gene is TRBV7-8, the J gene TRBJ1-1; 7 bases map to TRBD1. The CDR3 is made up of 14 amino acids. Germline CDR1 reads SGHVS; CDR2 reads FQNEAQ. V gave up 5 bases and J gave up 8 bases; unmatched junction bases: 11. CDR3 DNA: TGTGCCAGCAGCGTCCGGGACAGTCCAACCGAAGCTTTCTTT. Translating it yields CASSVRDSPTEAFF.

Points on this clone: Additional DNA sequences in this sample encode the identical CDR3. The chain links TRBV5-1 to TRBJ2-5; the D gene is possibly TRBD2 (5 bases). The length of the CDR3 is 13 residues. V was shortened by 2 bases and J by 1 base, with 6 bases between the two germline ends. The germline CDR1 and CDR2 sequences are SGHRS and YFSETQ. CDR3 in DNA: TGCGCCAGCAGCTTCGGGATCCAAGAGACCCAGTACTTC. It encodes CASSFGIQETQYF.

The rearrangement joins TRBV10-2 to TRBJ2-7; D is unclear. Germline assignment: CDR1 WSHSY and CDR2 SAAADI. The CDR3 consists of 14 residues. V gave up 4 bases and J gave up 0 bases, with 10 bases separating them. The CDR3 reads CASSGSLNSYEQYF. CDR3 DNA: TGCGCCAGCAGTGGTTCACTTAACTCCTACGAGCAGTACTTC.

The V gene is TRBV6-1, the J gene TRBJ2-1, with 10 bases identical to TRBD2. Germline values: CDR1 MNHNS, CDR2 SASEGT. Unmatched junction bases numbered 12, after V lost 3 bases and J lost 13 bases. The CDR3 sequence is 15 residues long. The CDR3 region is CASSEGKSGRASQFF. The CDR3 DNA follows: TGTGCCAGCAGTGAGGGTAAGAGCGGGAGGGCCTCCCAGTTCTTC.

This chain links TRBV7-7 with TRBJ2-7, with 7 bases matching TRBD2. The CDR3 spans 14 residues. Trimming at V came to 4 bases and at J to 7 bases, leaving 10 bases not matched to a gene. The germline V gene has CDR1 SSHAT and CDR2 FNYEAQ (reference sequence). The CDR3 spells CASSYGLDPGEQYF. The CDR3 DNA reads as TGTGCCAGCAGCTACGGACTAGACCCAGGGGAGCAGTACTTC. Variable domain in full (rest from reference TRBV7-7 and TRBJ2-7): GAGVSQSPRYKVTKRGQDVTLRCDPISSHATLYWYQQALGQGPEFLTYFNYEAQPDKSGLPSDRFSAERPEGSISTLTIQRTEQRDSAMYRCASSYGLDPGEQYFGPGTRLTVT.

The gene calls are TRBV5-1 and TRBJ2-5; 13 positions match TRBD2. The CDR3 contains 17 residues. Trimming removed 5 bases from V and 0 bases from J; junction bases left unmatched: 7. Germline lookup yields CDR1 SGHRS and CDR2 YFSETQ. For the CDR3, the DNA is TGCGCCAGCAGTAGACTAGCGGGAGGAACAAACCAAGAGACCCAGTACTTC. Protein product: CASSRLAGGTNQETQYF.

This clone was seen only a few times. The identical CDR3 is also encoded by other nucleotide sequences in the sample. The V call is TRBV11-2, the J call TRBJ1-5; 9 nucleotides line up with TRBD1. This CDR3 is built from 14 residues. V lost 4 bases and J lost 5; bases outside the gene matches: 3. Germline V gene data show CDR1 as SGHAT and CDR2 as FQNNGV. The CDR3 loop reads CASSSGQGYQPQHF. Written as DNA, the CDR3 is TGTGCCAGCAGCTCCGGACAGGGGTATCAGCCCCAGCATTTT.

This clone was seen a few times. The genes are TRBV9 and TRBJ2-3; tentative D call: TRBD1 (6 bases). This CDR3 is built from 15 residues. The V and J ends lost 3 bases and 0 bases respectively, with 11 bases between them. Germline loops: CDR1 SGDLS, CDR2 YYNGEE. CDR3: CASSGRTGSTDTQYF. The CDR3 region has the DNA TGTGCCAGCAGCGGTCGAACAGGGAGCACAGATACGCAGTATTTT.

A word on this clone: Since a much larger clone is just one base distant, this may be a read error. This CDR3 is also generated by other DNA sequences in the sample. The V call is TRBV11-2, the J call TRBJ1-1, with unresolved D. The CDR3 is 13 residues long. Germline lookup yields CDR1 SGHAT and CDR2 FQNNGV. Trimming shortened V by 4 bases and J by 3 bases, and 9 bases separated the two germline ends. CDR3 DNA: TGTGCCAGCAGCTCACAGAGAGACACTGAAGCTTTCTTT. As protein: CASSSQRDTEAFF. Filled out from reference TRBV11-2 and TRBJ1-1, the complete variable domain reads EAGVAQSPRYKIIEKRQSVAFWCNPISGHATLYWYQQILGQGPKLLIQFQNNGVVDDSQLPKDRFSAERLKGVDSTLKIQPAKLEDSAVYLCASSSQRDTEAFFGQGTRLTVV.

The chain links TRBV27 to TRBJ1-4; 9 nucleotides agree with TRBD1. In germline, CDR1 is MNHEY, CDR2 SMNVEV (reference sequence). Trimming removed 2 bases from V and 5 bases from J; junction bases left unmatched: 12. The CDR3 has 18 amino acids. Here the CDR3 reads CASSLPGVVGTGNEKLFF. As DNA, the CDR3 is TGTGCCAGCAGTTTACCCGGGGTCGTAGGGACAGGGAATGAAAAACTGTTTTTT.

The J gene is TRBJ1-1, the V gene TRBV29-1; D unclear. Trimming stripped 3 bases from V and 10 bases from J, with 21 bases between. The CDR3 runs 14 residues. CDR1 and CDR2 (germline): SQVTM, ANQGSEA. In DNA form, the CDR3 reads TGCAGCGTTGAGTTGTTATTGGGTTTGAGGCGAGCTTTCTTT. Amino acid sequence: CSVELLLGLRRAFF. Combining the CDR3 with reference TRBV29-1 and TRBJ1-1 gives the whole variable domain SAVISQKPSRDICQRGTSLTIQCQVDSQVTMMFWYRQQPGQSLTLIATANQGSEATYESGFVIDKFPISRPNLTFSTLTVSNMSPEDSSIYLCSVELLLGLRRAFFGQGTRLTVV.

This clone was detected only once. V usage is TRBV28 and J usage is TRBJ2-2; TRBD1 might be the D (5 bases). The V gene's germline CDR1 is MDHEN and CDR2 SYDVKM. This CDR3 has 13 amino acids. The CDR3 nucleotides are TGTGTGGTAGACAGACCGAACACCGGGGAGCTGTTTTTT. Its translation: CVVDRPNTGELFF.

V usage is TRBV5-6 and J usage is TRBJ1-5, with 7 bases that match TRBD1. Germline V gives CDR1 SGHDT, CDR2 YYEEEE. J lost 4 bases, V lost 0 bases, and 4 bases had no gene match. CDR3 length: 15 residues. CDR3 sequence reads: CASSLGRGKNQPQHF. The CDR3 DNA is TGTGCCAGCAGCTTGGGCAGGGGGAAGAATCAGCCCCAGCATTTT.

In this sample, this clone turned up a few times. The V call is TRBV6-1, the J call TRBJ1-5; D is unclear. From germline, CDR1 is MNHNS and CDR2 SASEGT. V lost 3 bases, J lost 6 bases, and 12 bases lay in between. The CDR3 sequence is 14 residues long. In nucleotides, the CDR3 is TGTGCCAGCAGTGAGGGCGGTTACATTCAGCCCCAGCATTTT. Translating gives CASSEGGYIQPQHF.

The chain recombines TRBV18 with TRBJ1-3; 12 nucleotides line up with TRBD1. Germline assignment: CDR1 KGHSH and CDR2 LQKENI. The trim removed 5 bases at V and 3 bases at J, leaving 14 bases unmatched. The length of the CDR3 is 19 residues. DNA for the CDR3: TGTGCCAGCTCAACCCGGGACAGGGGGCCTCGCACCTATGGAAACACCATATATTTT. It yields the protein CASSTRDRGPRTYGNTIYF.

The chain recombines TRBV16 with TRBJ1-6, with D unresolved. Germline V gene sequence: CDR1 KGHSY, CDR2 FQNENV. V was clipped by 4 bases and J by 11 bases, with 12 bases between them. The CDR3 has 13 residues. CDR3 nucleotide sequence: TGTGCCAGCAGCCCCAATGACTTCACACCCCTCCACTTT. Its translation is CASSPNDFTPLHF. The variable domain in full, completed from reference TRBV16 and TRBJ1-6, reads GEEVAQTPKHLVRGEGQKAKLYCAPIKGHSYVFWYQQVLKNEFKFLISFQNENVFDETGMPKERFSAKCLPNSPCSLEIQATKLEDSAVYFCASSPNDFTPLHFGNGTRLTVT.

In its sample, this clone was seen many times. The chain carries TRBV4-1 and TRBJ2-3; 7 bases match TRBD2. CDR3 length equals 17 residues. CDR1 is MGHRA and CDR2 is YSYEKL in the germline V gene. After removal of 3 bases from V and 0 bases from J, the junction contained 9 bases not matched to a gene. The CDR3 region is CASSQSLRLASTDTQYF. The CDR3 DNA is TGCGCCAGCAGCCAGAGCCTCAGACTAGCTAGCACAGATACGCAGTATTTT.

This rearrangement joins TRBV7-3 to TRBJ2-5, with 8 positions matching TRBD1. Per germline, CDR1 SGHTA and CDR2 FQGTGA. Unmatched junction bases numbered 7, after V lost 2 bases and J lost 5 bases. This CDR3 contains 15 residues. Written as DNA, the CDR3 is TGTGCCAGCAGCTTAGTCCAGGGGGCCTTGGAGACCCAGTACTTC. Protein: CASSLVQGALETQYF.